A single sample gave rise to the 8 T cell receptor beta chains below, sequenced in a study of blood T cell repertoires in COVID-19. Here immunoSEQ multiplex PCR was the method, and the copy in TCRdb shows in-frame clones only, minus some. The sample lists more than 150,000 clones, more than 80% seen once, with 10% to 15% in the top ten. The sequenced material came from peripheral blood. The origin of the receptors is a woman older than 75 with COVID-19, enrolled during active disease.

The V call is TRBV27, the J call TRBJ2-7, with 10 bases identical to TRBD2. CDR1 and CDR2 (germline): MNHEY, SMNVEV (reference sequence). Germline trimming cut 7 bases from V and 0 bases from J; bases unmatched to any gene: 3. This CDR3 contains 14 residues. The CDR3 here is CASNPSGSSYEQYF. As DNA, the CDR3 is TGTGCCAGCAACCCTAGCGGGAGCTCCTACGAGCAGTACTTC.

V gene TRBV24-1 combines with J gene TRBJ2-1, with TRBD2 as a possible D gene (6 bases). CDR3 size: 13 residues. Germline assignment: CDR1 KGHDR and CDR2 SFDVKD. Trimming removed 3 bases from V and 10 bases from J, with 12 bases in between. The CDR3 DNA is TGTGCCACCAGTGATGGGGACTGGATGGAGCAGTTCTTC. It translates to CATSDGDWMEQFF.

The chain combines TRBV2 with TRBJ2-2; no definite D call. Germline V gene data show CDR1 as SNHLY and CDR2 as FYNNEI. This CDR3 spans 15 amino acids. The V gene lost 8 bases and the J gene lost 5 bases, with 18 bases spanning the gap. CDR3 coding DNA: TGTGCCAGCGAGCCCGGGTCAACCATAACCGGGGAGCTGTTTTTT. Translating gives CASEPGSTITGELFF.

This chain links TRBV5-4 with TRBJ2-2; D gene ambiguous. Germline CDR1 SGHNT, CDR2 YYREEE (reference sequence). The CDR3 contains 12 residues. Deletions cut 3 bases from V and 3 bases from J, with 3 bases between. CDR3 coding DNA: TGTGCCAGCAGCTCCGACACCGGGGAGCTGTTTTTT. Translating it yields CASSSDTGELFF.

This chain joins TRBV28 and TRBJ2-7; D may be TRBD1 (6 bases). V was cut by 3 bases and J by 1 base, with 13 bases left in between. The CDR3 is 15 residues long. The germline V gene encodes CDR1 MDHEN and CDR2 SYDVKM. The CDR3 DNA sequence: TGTGCCAGCAGTTTTACGGTGGACAGTTCCTACGAGCAGTACTTC. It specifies CASSFTVDSSYEQYF.

This CDR3 is CASSLGTTGGEDEQYF. The CDR3, as DNA: TGTGCCAGCAGCTTAGGGACAACAGGGGGTGAGGACGAGCAGTACTTC. This chain joins TRBV7-6 and TRBJ2-7, with 8 bases lining up with TRBD1. V gave up 1 base and J gave up 5 bases; unmatched junction bases: 10. CDR3 length: 16 amino acids. CDR1 is SGHVS and CDR2 is FNYEAQ in the germline V gene.

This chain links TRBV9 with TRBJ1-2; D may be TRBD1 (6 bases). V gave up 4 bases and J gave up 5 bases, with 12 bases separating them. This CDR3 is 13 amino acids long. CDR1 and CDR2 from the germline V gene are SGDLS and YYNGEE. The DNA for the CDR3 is TGTGCCAGCAGCCAAACAGGGACATATGGCTACACCTTC. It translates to CASSQTGTYGYTF.

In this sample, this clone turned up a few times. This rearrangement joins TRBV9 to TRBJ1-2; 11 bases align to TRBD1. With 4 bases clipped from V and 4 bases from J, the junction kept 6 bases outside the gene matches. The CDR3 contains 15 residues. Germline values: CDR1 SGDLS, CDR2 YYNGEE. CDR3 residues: CASSSRDRGIYGYTF. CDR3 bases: TGTGCCAGCAGCTCAAGGGACAGGGGGATCTATGGCTACACCTTC.